This record looks at one T cell receptor (beta chain) sequence and its context. Antigen unknown. The CDR3 consists of 14 residues. Looked up from germline, CDR1 is SGHDT and CDR2 is YYEEEE. V shed 3 bases, J shed 3 bases, and the junction held 5 bases outside the gene matches. The PCR had 60 Vbeta and 13 Jbeta primers. TCRdb keeps only in-frame clones here, not all; method: immunoSEQ multiplex PCR. The sample holds about 160,000 clones. The entry originates in a study of cytomegalovirus exposure and HLA in healthy donors. Findings and caveats of the study: What TCR beta sequences reportedly achieved was accurate prediction of HLA-A and HLA-B alleles in most subjects.

This sequence originates from a woman aged 55-69 years in good health and CMV-seronegative. Material: PBMCs. The J gene is TRBJ2-7, the V gene TRBV5-6, with 8 bases that match TRBD1. CDR3 sequence: CASSSRDRIYEQYF. The CDR3 bases are TGTGCCAGCAGCTCCCGGGACAGGATCTACGAGCAGTACTTC.